This TCR beta chain comes out of a study of blood T cells in healthy people across ages. General study findings and limits: Samples with more naive T cells showed higher observed beta diversity. The lack of PBMC sorting stopped any conclusive naive versus antigen-experienced comparison.

Caucasian, healthy and from Russia, the donors were aged between roughly 6 and 100. As regards this clonotype: The antigen is not known.

CDR3 length equals 14 residues. The V gene's germline CDR1 is MGHRA and CDR2 YSYEKL. Trimming stripped 0 bases from V and 3 bases from J, with 7 bases between. The second PCR ran about 6 to 12 cycles with a sample-barcoded 5' primer and J-beta primers. TCRdb re-called the 5' RACE reads through MiXCR, storing one row per CDR3 protein. The sample lists 1.5 million to 2 million distinct CDR3 sequences, 40% to 55% occurring once. The chain couples TRBV4-1 to TRBJ2-3; no firm D call. The sequence was obtained from a woman aged 40 to 49 in good health. The sequenced material came from blood. CDR3 sequence (DNA): TGCGCCAGCAGCCAAGAATTAAGAACAGATACGCAGTATTTT. Translating gives CASSQELRTDTQYF.